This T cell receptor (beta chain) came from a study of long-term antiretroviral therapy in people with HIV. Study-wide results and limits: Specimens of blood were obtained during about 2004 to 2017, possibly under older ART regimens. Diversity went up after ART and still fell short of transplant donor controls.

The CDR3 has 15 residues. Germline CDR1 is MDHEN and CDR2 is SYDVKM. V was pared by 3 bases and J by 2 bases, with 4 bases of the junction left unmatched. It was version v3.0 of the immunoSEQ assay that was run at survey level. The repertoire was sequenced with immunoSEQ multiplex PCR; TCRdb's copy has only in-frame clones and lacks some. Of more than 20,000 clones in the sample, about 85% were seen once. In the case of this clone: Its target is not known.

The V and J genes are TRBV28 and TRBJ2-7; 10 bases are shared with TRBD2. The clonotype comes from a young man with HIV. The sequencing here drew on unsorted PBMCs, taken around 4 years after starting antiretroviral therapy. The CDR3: CASSFSSGGTYEQYF. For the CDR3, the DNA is TGTGCCAGCAGTTTTTCTAGCGGGGGAACCTACGAGCAGTACTTC.